This TCR beta chain was obtained from a study of T cell repertoires in cytomegalovirus infection. Background on the study: It can be stated that public TCR beta signatures indicated CMV infection as well as a matching HLA type.

The CDR3 loop spans 16 amino acids. V shed 1 base and J shed 2 bases, with 12 bases lying between them. Germline V gene sequence: CDR1 SGHTA, CDR2 FQGTGA. This clonotype occurred once. Its target is unknown. Just one base apart from a much larger clone, this may be a read error. In TCRdb, the reads were re-called with MiXCR into one record per CDR3 protein. The data show some 900,000 distinct CDR3 sequences, around a third seen once. Sequenced here: cultured CD8+ T cells from PBMCs, sampled from culture after CMV antigen stimulation. The sequence was collected from a human donor in good health (CMV status not recorded). Some clones in this sample may be carry-over from other donors' samples. The rearrangement links TRBV7-3 to TRBJ2-1; D is perhaps TRBD1 or TRBD2 (6 bases each). CDR3 in amino acids: CASSLKGGATYNEQFF. For the CDR3, the DNA is TGTGCCAGCAGCTTAAAGGGGGGAGCGACCTACAATGAGCAGTTCTTC.